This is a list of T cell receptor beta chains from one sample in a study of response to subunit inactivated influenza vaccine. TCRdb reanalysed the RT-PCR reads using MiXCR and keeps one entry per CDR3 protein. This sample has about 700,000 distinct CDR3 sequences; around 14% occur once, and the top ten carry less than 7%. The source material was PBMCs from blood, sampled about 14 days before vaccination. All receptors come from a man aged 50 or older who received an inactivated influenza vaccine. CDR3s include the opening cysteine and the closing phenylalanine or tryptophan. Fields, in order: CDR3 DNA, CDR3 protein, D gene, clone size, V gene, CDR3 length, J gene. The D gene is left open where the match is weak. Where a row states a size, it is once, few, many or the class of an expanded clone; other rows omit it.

TGTGCCAGTAGTACTCTAAAGAACTATGGCTACACCTTC,CASSTLKNYGYTF,-,-,TRBV19,13,TRBJ1-2
TGTGCCAGCAGCTTAGAAGAACTCAGCGAGCAGTACTTC,CASSLEELSEQYF,-,-,TRBV7-7,13,TRBJ2-7
TGTGCCAGTAGTATAGATCGGGGCAGTTCCTACGAGCAGTACTTC,CASSIDRGSSYEQYF,-,-,TRBV19,15,TRBJ2-7
TGTGCCAGCAGCCAAGTAGCCAGGGGGCCTGAAGCTTTCTTT,CASSQVARGPEAFF,TRBD1,few,TRBV4-2,14,TRBJ1-1
TGTGCCAGCAGCCCGGGGCGGGGACCCACAGATACGCAGTATTTT,CASSPGRGPTDTQYF,-,-,TRBV7-9,15,TRBJ2-3
TGCGCCAGCAGCCACCTACAAGCGGGAGTAGAGACCCAGTACTTC,CASSHLQAGVETQYF,TRBD2,many,TRBV4-1,15,TRBJ2-5
TGTGCCAGCAGCCAAATGGGTGGTGCTGGAAACACCATATATTTT,CASSQMGGAGNTIYF,-,-,TRBV3-1,15,TRBJ1-3
TGTGCCAGCAGGAAAGAACGCGTCGGGAATACGCAGTATTTT,CASRKERVGNTQYF,-,-,TRBV4-2,14,TRBJ2-3
TGCAGTGCGGTAACAGGGGACCAGCCCCAGCATTTT,CSAVTGDQPQHF,TRBD1,-,TRBV20-1,12,TRBJ1-5
TGTGCCACCAGCAGAAGAGGGGGAACGCCCCAGCATTTT,CATSRRGGTPQHF,-,few,TRBV15,13,TRBJ1-5
TGTGCCAGCAGACAAAAGGGACACCCGATCTACGAGCAGTACTTC,CASRQKGHPIYEQYF,-,-,TRBV28,15,TRBJ2-7
TGTGCCAGCAGCCGTTATGACAATAGCAATCAGCCCCAGCATTTT,CASSRYDNSNQPQHF,-,-,TRBV4-2,15,TRBJ1-5
TGTGCCAGCAGCTTGGGCATAGGACCGAGTAGTCAGCCCCAGCATTTT,CASSLGIGPSSQPQHF,-,-,TRBV5-5,16,TRBJ1-5
TGTGCCAGCAGCTTGAACAGGGTGAACACCGGGGAGCTGTTTTTT,CASSLNRVNTGELFF,-,few,TRBV7-9,15,TRBJ2-2
TGCAGTGCTAGAGACGAAGGTGAGCAGTTCTTC,CSARDEGEQFF,-,-,TRBV20-1,11,TRBJ2-1
TGCGCCAGCAGCGAAGCCCCTAGCGGGGGAACAGATACGCAGTATTTT,CASSEAPSGGTDTQYF,TRBD2,few,TRBV4-3,16,TRBJ2-3
TGCAGTGCTGGCCTAGCGGGGGGCCGGCAGAACATTCAGTACTTC,CSAGLAGGRQNIQYF,TRBD2,many,TRBV20-1,15,TRBJ2-4
TGTGCCACCAGCAGGCCAGTGGAGGGGACCGGGGAGCTGTTTTTT,CATSRPVEGTGELFF,-,few,TRBV15,15,TRBJ2-2
TGTGCCAGCACCCATACCAGGGGTACCGGGGAGCTGTTTTTT,CASTHTRGTGELFF,-,-,TRBV12-3/TRBV12-4,14,TRBJ2-2
TGTGCCAGCCACACAGGGGGGTCTGACGAGCAGTACTTC,CASHTGGSDEQYF,TRBD1,-,TRBV7-8,13,TRBJ2-7
TGCAGTGCTAGAGATATGGACCAGTCGGTTTCCCAAACCCAGTACTTC,CSARDMDQSVSQTQYF,-,few,TRBV20-1,16,TRBJ2-5
TGTGCCAGCAGTTTACCGCAGGGCGGGGGGAGCGAGCAGTACTTC,CASSLPQGGGSEQYF,TRBD2,few,TRBV28,15,TRBJ2-7
TGTGCCACCAGTGTTTCCAGGGCGAACAATGAGCAGTTCTTC,CATSVSRANNEQFF,-,-,TRBV24-1,14,TRBJ2-1
TGCAGTGCTAGAGGGGCATGGGACACCTACGAGCAGTACTTC,CSARGAWDTYEQYF,-,few,TRBV20-1,14,TRBJ2-7
TGCAGTGCTAGAGACAGGGAATTTTACCACTCTGGAAACACCATATATTTT,CSARDREFYHSGNTIYF,-,few,TRBV20-1,17,TRBJ1-3
TGTGCCACATCCCCGATAGCGGGAGGAGGAAATGAGCAGTTCTTC,CATSPIAGGGNEQFF,TRBD2,few,TRBV24-1,15,TRBJ2-1
TGTGCCAGTCGGACTAGCGGGAGGAATGAGCAGTTCTTC,CASRTSGRNEQFF,TRBD2,-,TRBV28,13,TRBJ2-1
TGTGCCAGCAGCCACATCCTGGAGGTTCACACCGGGGAGCTGTTTTTT,CASSHILEVHTGELFF,-,few,TRBV7-9,16,TRBJ2-2
TGTGCAAGTCGCTTAGGACTAGCGGGAACCACAGATACGCAGTATTTT,CASRLGLAGTTDTQYF,-,-,TRBV12-2,16,TRBJ2-3
TGTGCCAGCAGCCAAACCCCGGGACAAGGGGCCTACGAGCAGTACTTC,CASSQTPGQGAYEQYF,-,few,TRBV4-2,16,TRBJ2-7
TGCGCCAGCAGCCAAGTTAACCCGGGACTAGCGGGGGGCGTTACTAGCACAGATACGCAGTATTTT,CASSQVNPGLAGGVTSTDTQYF,TRBD2,many,TRBV4-1,22,TRBJ2-3
TGCGCCAGCAGGCCGACAGGAAGGAGGGAGACCCAGTACTTC,CASRPTGRRETQYF,-,few,TRBV5-1,14,TRBJ2-5
TGCAGCGTTGAAGATCCAAGACAGGGGGCGGATGGAGAGACCCAGTACTTC,CSVEDPRQGADGETQYF,TRBD1,-,TRBV29-1,17,TRBJ2-5
TGTGCCAGCAGCGTAGATGCACAACCCACCTACGAGCAGTACTTC,CASSVDAQPTYEQYF,-,few,TRBV9,15,TRBJ2-7
TGCGCCAGTAGTAGTCTCCAGGTTGGGGATCTAAATGAGCAGTTCTTC,CASSSLQVGDLNEQFF,-,few,TRBV5-1,16,TRBJ2-1
TGTGCCAGCAAAAGGGACGGACGGTACACCATATATTTT,CASKRDGRYTIYF,-,few,TRBV6-2/TRBV6-3,13,TRBJ1-3
TGCAGTACAAAGGGACCCTTCAAAGTATCCGGGGAGCTGTTTTTT,CSTKGPFKVSGELFF,-,-,TRBV20-1,15,TRBJ2-2
TGTGCCAGCACCAGTAGCGGGAGAGTCTACGAGCAGTACTTC,CASTSSGRVYEQYF,TRBD2,-,TRBV12-3/TRBV12-4,14,TRBJ2-7
TGTGCCAGCAGCTTACTGGGGTCGGCCGGGGAGCTGTTTTTT,CASSLLGSAGELFF,-,many,TRBV11-1,14,TRBJ2-2
TGCAGTGCTGGAAAACAGGGCTCCTACGAGCAGTACTTC,CSAGKQGSYEQYF,-,many,TRBV20-1,13,TRBJ2-7
TGTGCCAGCAGCCCTGTACAGGGAGGGTTCAGCGAGCAGTACTTC,CASSPVQGGFSEQYF,-,-,TRBV7-3,15,TRBJ2-7
TGTGCCAGCATAAGCCCCGGGGGACTCGGCTCCTACAATGAGCAGTTCTTC,CASISPGGLGSYNEQFF,-,few,TRBV6-2/TRBV6-3,17,TRBJ2-1